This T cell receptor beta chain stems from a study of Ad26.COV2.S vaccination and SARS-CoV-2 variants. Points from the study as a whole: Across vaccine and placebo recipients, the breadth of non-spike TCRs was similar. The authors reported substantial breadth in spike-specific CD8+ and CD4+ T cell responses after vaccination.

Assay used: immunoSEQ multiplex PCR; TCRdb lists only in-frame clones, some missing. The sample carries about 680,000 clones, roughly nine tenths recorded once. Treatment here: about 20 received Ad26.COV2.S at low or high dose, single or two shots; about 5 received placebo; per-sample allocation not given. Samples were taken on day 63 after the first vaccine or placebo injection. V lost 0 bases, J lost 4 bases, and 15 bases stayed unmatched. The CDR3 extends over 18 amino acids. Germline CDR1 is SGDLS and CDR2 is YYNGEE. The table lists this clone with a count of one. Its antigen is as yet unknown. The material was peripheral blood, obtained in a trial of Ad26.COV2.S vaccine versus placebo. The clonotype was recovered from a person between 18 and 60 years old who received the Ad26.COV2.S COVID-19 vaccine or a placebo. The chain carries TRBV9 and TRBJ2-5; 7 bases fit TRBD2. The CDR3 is CASSVAGSGGSVGETQYF. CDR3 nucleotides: TGTGCCAGCAGCGTAGCTGGGTCGGGCGGGAGCGTAGGAGAGACCCAGTACTTC.